This T cell receptor (beta chain) was profiled in a study of tumor-infiltrating lymphocytes in primary liver carcinoma. General study results and limits: The top-250-clone fraction was significantly higher in tumors than in blood (p = 0.039).

The researchers produced TCR beta cDNA from around 0.5 ug total RNA with a constant-region primer. Slightly modified ARM-PCR with three nested multiplex PCR rounds yielded TCR beta libraries. The first two PCR rounds, approximately 11 cycles each, used TRBV1-TRBV30 forward primers and a C-beta reverse primer. MiXCR, applied by TCRdb to the multiplex PCR reads, yields one record per CDR3 protein. The sample records about 210,000 distinct CDR3 sequences, 85% being singletons. Total RNA and DNA came together from roughly 20-30 mg of bulk tissue without cell sorting. Surgeons treated the primary liver carcinoma of the patients by surgical resection. About this clonotype: The antigen remains undetermined. One end of the junction fails to match germline, which may point to a read error.

This CDR3 contains 19 residues. Germline V gives CDR1 LGHNA, CDR2 YNFKEQ. This chain connects TRBV4-2 to TRBJ2-1, with 10 bases lining up with TRBD2. The sample consisted of tumor tissue from primary liver carcinoma. This TCR was sampled from a man aged 40-50 years with primary liver carcinoma and hepatitis B virus infection. The CDR3, as DNA: TGTGCCAGCAGCCAAGATCGTACCGGCCCAGCGGGAGGGCCGTTGGAGAAGTTTTTC. It translates to CASSQDRTGPAGGPLEKFF.